This T cell receptor (beta chain) was captured by sequencing in a study of Ad26.COV2.S vaccination and SARS-CoV-2 variants. Study-wide results and limits: Spike-specific CD8+ and CD4+ T cell responses reportedly showed substantial breadth after vaccination.

To note about this clone: The antigen is unknown.

TCRdb's copy holds only in-frame clones and misses some; the assay was immunoSEQ multiplex PCR. The top ten clones hold approximately 12% of a sample with roughly 450,000 clones, around nine tenths of them seen once. Germline V gives CDR1 MDHEN, CDR2 SYDVKM. This CDR3 comprises 16 residues. V was clipped by 6 bases and J by 2 bases, with 17 bases between them. Treatment reported: roughly 20 received Ad26.COV2.S at low or high dose, single or two shots; a few received placebo; per-sample allocation not given. At day 63 after the first vaccine or placebo injection, samples were drawn. The chain recombines TRBV28 with TRBJ1-5; the D is unclear. The TCR comes from a person between 18 and 60 years old who received the Ad26.COV2.S COVID-19 vaccine or a placebo. The sequences come from peripheral blood, collected in a trial of Ad26.COV2.S vaccine versus placebo. The DNA of the CDR3 is TGTGCCAGCAGATATGCCCGGGAGTGGGGCAATCAGCCCCAGCATTTT. Amino acids: CASRYAREWGNQPQHF.